What follows are 21 T cell receptor beta chains derived from one specimen sequenced in a study of blood T cells in healthy people across ages. For the second PCR, which ran for 7 to 11 cycles, a sample-barcoded 5' primer and a J-beta primer mix were used. One entry per CDR3 protein results from TCRdb running MiXCR on the 5' RACE reads. In the table there are around 1,100,000 distinct CDR3 sequences, approximately 38% of which are singletons. The sample comprised blood. All receptors derive from a man aged 18-30 years in good health.

This clonotype was observed a few times. The chain carries TRBV5-6 and TRBJ1-1; D ambiguous. Germline V gene sequence: CDR1 SGHDT, CDR2 YYEEEE. V lost 0 bases, J lost 4 bases, and 13 bases lay in between. The CDR3 spans 15 residues. Here the CDR3 reads CASSLVSRPLTEAFF. In nucleotides, the CDR3 is TGTGCCAGCAGCTTGGTCAGCCGCCCCCTCACTGAAGCTTTCTTT.

The genes are TRBV12-3 or TRBV12-4 and TRBJ2-4, with D unclear. The CDR3 totals 12 residues. Trimming took 2 bases from V and 7 from J, leaving 6 bases between them. The DNA of the CDR3 is TGTGCCAGCAGTTTACGAGACAACATTCAGTACTTC. Encoded protein: CASSLRDNIQYF.

CDR3 sequence: CASSVALASSISYNEQFF. Written as DNA, the CDR3 is TGTGCCAGCAGCGTAGCTTTGGCTAGCTCAATTTCCTACAATGAGCAGTTCTTC. The chain links TRBV9 to TRBJ2-1, with D perhaps matching TRBD2 (5 bases). CDR1 SGDLS and CDR2 YYNGEE come from the germline V gene. Trimming left V 0 bases short and J 1 base short, with 17 bases between. This CDR3 is built from 18 residues.

Only a few counts were recorded for this clonotype. The genes are TRBV20-1 and TRBJ2-7; D may be TRBD1 (6 bases). The CDR3 totals 13 residues. V lost 7 bases, J lost 3 bases, and 16 bases lay in between. Germline values: CDR1 DFQATT, CDR2 SNEGSKA (reference sequence). CDR3 region: CSGRPGHLYEQYF. CDR3 sequence (DNA): TGCAGTGGCCGCCCGGGACACCTCTACGAGCAGTACTTC.

The V call is TRBV18, the J call TRBJ1-4; 7 nucleotides line up with TRBD1. CDR3 size: 17 residues. Germline values: CDR1 KGHSH, CDR2 LQKENI. Trimming cost V 4 bases and J 4 bases; bases outside gene matches: 12. CDR3: CASSRLPYRDSNEKLFF. The DNA of the CDR3 is TGTGCCAGCTCACGACTACCGTACCGGGACAGTAATGAAAAACTGTTTTTT.

This clonotype appeared once. The chain recombines TRBV6-2 or TRBV6-3 with TRBJ2-2; D remains ambiguous. Trimming removed 7 bases at V and 9 bases at J, with 9 bases between. CDR3 length equals 11 residues. Per the germline V gene, CDR1 is MNHEY and CDR2 is SVGEGT. The CDR3 loop reads CASTLGWELFF. In DNA, the CDR3 is TGTGCCAGCACCCTGGGCTGGGAGCTGTTTTTT.

This clonotype was observed once. The junction differs from germline at one of its ends, possibly a read error. This chain joins TRBV12-3 or TRBV12-4 and TRBJ2-3, with 9 bases matching TRBD2. CDR3 length: 16 amino acids. The CDR3 coding sequence is TGTGCCAGTAGTTTAGAAGCGGGGGGAGGGACAGATACGCAGTATTTT. Amino acid sequence: CASSLEAGGGTDTQYF.

The chain couples TRBV20-1 to TRBJ2-5; 10 bases line up with TRBD2. Germline CDR1 is DFQATT and CDR2 is SNEGSKA (reference sequence). V was pared by 5 bases and J by 0 bases, with 9 bases of the junction left unmatched. The CDR3 loop spans 16 amino acids. CDR3 bases: TGCAGTGCTCACCTCCGACTAGCGGGTTACCAAGAGACCCAGTACTTC. Its translation: CSAHLRLAGYQETQYF.

The genes are TRBV2 and TRBJ2-1; 11 bases agree with TRBD2. V lost 6 bases to trimming and J lost 5 bases; unmatched junction nucleotides: 6. This CDR3 has 15 residues. Per germline, CDR1 SNHLY and CDR2 FYNNEI. The chain's CDR3 is CASSELAGDNNEQFF. CDR3 coding DNA: TGTGCCAGCAGCGAACTAGCGGGAGATAACAATGAGCAGTTCTTC.

The chain combines TRBV7-6 with TRBJ1-1, with no clear D. V lost 2 bases to trimming and J lost 3 bases, with 7 bases between them. The germline CDR1 and CDR2 sequences are SGHVS and FNYEAQ. The CDR3 is 13 amino acids. As DNA, the CDR3 is TGTGCCAGCAGCTTATCAGTCGACACTGAAGCTTTCTTT. Translation: CASSLSVDTEAFF.

This clonotype was seen only a few times. This sequence joins TRBV7-2 and TRBJ2-7, with D maybe TRBD1 (6 bases). The CDR3 loop spans 15 amino acids. The V gene lost 1 base and the J gene lost 6 bases, with 16 bases spanning the gap. Germline V CDR1 and CDR2: SGHTA, FQGNSA. The CDR3: CASSLDTGLRVEQYF. For the CDR3, the DNA is TGTGCCAGCAGCTTAGATACAGGGTTACGGGTCGAGCAGTACTTC. Full variable domain (missing parts from reference TRBV7-2 and TRBJ2-7): GAGVSQSPSNKVTEKGKDVELRCDPISGHTALYWYRQSLGQGLEFLIYFQGNSAPDKSGLPSDRFSAERTGGSVSTLTIQRTQQEDSAVYLCASSLDTGLRVEQYFGPGTRLTVT.

The rearrangement joins TRBV12-3 or TRBV12-4 to TRBJ2-3; D is uncertain. Trimming took off 4 bases at V and 7 bases at J, with 6 bases between the two ends. This CDR3 is built from 11 residues. The CDR3: CASSYGNTQYF. The CDR3, as DNA: TGTGCCAGCAGTTATGGGAATACGCAGTATTTT.

The V and J genes are TRBV6-1 and TRBJ1-2, with D unclear. The CDR3 is made up of 15 amino acids. CDR1 is MNHNS, CDR2 SASEGT, per germline. With 2 bases removed from V and 0 bases from J, the gap between germline ends came to 10 bases. CDR3 in DNA: TGTGCCAGCAGTGAACTGTACGGGTCTAACTATGGCTACACCTTC. Translation gives CASSELYGSNYGYTF.

The V and J genes are TRBV7-2 and TRBJ2-7; D unclear. The ends were cut back, 7 bases at V and 1 base at J, with 8 bases in the middle. From germline, CDR1 is SGHTA and CDR2 FQGNSA. The CDR3 is made up of 12 amino acids. DNA of the CDR3: TGTGCCAGCAACCTCTTATCCTACGAGCAGTACTTC. Residues: CASNLLSYEQYF.

This clonotype occurred once. This chain links TRBV7-9 with TRBJ2-1, with D perhaps being TRBD1 or TRBD2 (5 bases each). CDR1 is SEHNR, CDR2 FQNEAQ, per germline (reference sequence). Trimming removed 3 bases at V and 9 bases at J, with 18 bases between. This CDR3 contains 15 residues. In DNA, the CDR3 is TGTGCCAGCAGCTTTTCGGGGACCGAGGTTGGTGAGCAGTTCTTC. It codes for CASSFSGTEVGEQFF.

The chain links TRBV27 to TRBJ2-1; the match to TRBD1 covers 7 bases. This CDR3 spans 18 amino acids. V gave up 6 bases and J gave up 3 bases; unmatched junction bases: 17. Germline assignment: CDR1 MNHEY and CDR2 SMNVEV (reference sequence). The chain's CDR3 is CASSGFPSRQGHYNEQFF. The CDR3 DNA sequence: TGTGCCAGCAGCGGATTTCCGAGCCGACAGGGCCACTACAATGAGCAGTTCTTC.

The chain carries TRBV3-1 and TRBJ1-4, with D perhaps matching TRBD1 (6 bases). The ends were cut back, 3 bases at V and 8 bases at J, with 19 bases in the middle. Per the germline V gene, CDR1 is LGHDT and CDR2 is YNNKEL (reference sequence). The CDR3 covers 16 residues. CDR3 in DNA: TGTGCCAGCAGCCATCGCCCGACAGGTGGTAGGGAAAAACTGTTTTTT. Its protein is CASSHRPTGGREKLFF.

This chain links TRBV20-1 with TRBJ2-1; D is possibly TRBD1 or TRBD2 (6 bases each). The germline V and J ends were trimmed by 7 bases and 8 bases, with 21 bases remaining between them. Germline V gene data show CDR1 as DFQATT and CDR2 as SNEGSKA (reference sequence). CDR3 length: 14 residues. Here the CDR3 reads CSVPVRGLGYEQFF. CDR3 nucleotide sequence: TGCAGTGTGCCCGTACGGGGGCTTGGGTATGAGCAGTTCTTC.

V is TRBV20-1 and J is TRBJ2-3, with TRBD1 matching 8 bases. The CDR3 consists of 12 residues. The junction had 4 bases not matched to a gene; V was cut back by 5 bases and J by 6 bases. Germline-derived CDR1 and CDR2 are DFQATT and SNEGSKA (reference sequence). The DNA for the CDR3 is TGCAGTGCTGGACAGGGATCGGATACGCAGTATTTT. This encodes CSAGQGSDTQYF.

This clonotype was seen once. The V gene is TRBV12-3 or TRBV12-4, the J gene TRBJ1-5; TRBD1 is a possible D gene (5 bases). This CDR3 spans 15 amino acids. The ends were cut back, 6 bases at V and 2 bases at J, with 14 bases in the middle. CDR3 amino acids: CASSWDGRGNQPQHF. CDR3 DNA sequence: TGTGCCAGCAGCTGGGACGGGCGGGGCAATCAGCCCCAGCATTTT.

The genes are TRBV27 and TRBJ2-3; 14 bases are shared with TRBD2. The CDR3 loop spans 17 amino acids. Germline CDR1 is MNHEY and CDR2 is SMNVEV (reference sequence). The junction had 6 bases not matched to a gene; V was cut back by 5 bases and J by 2 bases. The CDR3 DNA reads as TGTGCCAGCAGTCAACCGGGACTAGCGGGGGCCACAGATACGCAGTATTTT. This encodes CASSQPGLAGATDTQYF.